Below, 10 T cell receptor beta chains from the same sample are listed, as sequenced in a study of cytomegalovirus exposure and HLA in healthy donors. PCR was performed using 60 Vbeta and 13 Jbeta primers. TCRdb's copy holds only in-frame clones and misses some; the assay was immunoSEQ multiplex PCR. Of about 160,000 clones detected, 77% appear once; the ten largest clones hold approximately 1.8%. Sequences were obtained from PBMCs. The origin of the receptors is a woman between 25 and 40 years old in good health and CMV-seronegative.

CDR3 bases: TGTGCCAGCAGGCGGACAGGGGAGGTCTACACTGAAGCTTTCTTT. This codes for CASRRTGEVYTEAFF. The chain couples TRBV28 to TRBJ1-1, with 9 bases aligning to TRBD1. This CDR3 has 15 amino acids. Germline CDR1 MDHEN, CDR2 SYDVKM. V trimming: 6 bases; J trimming: 3 bases; junction bases outside the gene matches: 8.

J is TRBJ2-1 and V is TRBV6-5, with TRBD1 matching over 7 bases. This CDR3 is built from 15 residues. Germline V gene data show CDR1 as MNHEY and CDR2 as SVGAGI. Trimming took 4 bases from V and 10 from J; bases not matched to a gene: 13. CDR3 amino acids: CASSSDRNTMSEQFF. The CDR3 DNA reads as TGTGCCAGCAGTTCGGACAGGAACACAATGTCGGAGCAGTTCTTC.

The J gene is TRBJ2-3, the V gene TRBV6-1, with D possibly TRBD2 on 6 matching bases. Germline CDR1 reads MNHNS; CDR2 reads SASEGT. The CDR3 consists of 15 residues. V was cut by 6 bases and J by 2 bases, with 15 bases left in between. The CDR3, as DNA: TGTGCCAGCAGGGTAGCGGTGGAGACCACAGATACGCAGTATTTT. Translating gives CASRVAVETTDTQYF.

V and J are TRBV19 and TRBJ1-5; D unresolved. The V gene's germline CDR1 is LNHDA and CDR2 SQIVND (reference sequence). The CDR3 is 13 residues long. V was trimmed by 4 bases and J by 3 bases, leaving 7 bases between them. CDR3 protein: CASSRETNQPQHF. The DNA for the CDR3 is TGTGCCAGTAGTAGGGAGACCAATCAGCCCCAGCATTTT.

The chain employs TRBV15 and TRBJ1-6; D gene uncertain. The CDR3 consists of 20 residues. Germline V gene sequence: CDR1 LNHNV, CDR2 YYDKDF (reference sequence). Between the trimmed V and J ends, which lost 3 bases and 0 bases, there was a span of 21 bases. This CDR3 is CATSSYPLHSSYSYNSPLHF. The CDR3 DNA is TGTGCCACCAGCAGCTATCCCCTTCACTCTTCTTACTCCTATAATTCACCCCTCCACTTT.

This clone was picked up a small number of times. The rearrangement uses TRBV28 and TRBJ1-1; D remains unclear. Germline V gene sequence: CDR1 MDHEN, CDR2 SYDVKM. Trimming shortened V by 11 bases and J by 1 base, and 8 bases separated the two germline ends. There are 11 residues in the CDR3. The CDR3 sequence: CAGTKNTEAFF. The DNA for the CDR3 is TGTGCCGGCACCAAGAACACTGAAGCTTTCTTT.

V usage is TRBV11-2 and J usage is TRBJ2-7, with a weak D call TRBD1 (6 bases). V shed 2 bases and J shed 5 bases, with 25 bases lying between them. There are 18 residues in the CDR3. Germline CDR1 is SGHAT and CDR2 is FQNNGV. DNA for the CDR3: TGTGCCAGCAGCTTACCAGGAATGGGGGCGCAGCCTCCGGACGAGCAGTACTTC. As protein: CASSLPGMGAQPPDEQYF.

Details on this clone: At one boundary the junction diverges from the germline segment, which might be a read error. The rearrangement links TRBV27 to TRBJ2-2; the D gene is possibly TRBD2 (6 bases). The germline V gene encodes CDR1 MNHEY and CDR2 SMNVEV (reference sequence). The CDR3 is 15 residues long. The CDR3 region is CATSFFGGNTGELFF. DNA for the CDR3: TGTGCCACCAGTTTTTTCGGGGGTAACACCGGGGAGCTGTTTTTT.

Details on this clone: Other DNA sequences from this sample encode an identical CDR3 as well. V gene TRBV10-3 combines with J gene TRBJ2-7; D is perhaps TRBD2 (5 bases). V dropped 0 bases and J dropped 2 bases, with 8 bases sitting between them. Germline V CDR1 and CDR2: ENHRY, SYGVKD. This CDR3 has 14 residues. CDR3 sequence: CAISESGRAYEQYF. CDR3 nucleotide sequence: TGTGCCATCAGTGAGTCCGGGCGGGCCTACGAGCAGTACTTC.

This rearrangement joins TRBV15 to TRBJ1-3; TRBD1 is a possible D gene (6 bases). This CDR3 is built from 16 residues. V gave up 0 bases and J gave up 4 bases, with 13 bases separating them. Germline V gene lookup returns CDR1 LNHNV and CDR2 YYDKDF (reference sequence). The CDR3 here is CATSRDSEGTGNTIYF. As DNA, the CDR3 is TGTGCCACCAGCAGAGATAGTGAGGGGACAGGAAACACCATATATTTT.